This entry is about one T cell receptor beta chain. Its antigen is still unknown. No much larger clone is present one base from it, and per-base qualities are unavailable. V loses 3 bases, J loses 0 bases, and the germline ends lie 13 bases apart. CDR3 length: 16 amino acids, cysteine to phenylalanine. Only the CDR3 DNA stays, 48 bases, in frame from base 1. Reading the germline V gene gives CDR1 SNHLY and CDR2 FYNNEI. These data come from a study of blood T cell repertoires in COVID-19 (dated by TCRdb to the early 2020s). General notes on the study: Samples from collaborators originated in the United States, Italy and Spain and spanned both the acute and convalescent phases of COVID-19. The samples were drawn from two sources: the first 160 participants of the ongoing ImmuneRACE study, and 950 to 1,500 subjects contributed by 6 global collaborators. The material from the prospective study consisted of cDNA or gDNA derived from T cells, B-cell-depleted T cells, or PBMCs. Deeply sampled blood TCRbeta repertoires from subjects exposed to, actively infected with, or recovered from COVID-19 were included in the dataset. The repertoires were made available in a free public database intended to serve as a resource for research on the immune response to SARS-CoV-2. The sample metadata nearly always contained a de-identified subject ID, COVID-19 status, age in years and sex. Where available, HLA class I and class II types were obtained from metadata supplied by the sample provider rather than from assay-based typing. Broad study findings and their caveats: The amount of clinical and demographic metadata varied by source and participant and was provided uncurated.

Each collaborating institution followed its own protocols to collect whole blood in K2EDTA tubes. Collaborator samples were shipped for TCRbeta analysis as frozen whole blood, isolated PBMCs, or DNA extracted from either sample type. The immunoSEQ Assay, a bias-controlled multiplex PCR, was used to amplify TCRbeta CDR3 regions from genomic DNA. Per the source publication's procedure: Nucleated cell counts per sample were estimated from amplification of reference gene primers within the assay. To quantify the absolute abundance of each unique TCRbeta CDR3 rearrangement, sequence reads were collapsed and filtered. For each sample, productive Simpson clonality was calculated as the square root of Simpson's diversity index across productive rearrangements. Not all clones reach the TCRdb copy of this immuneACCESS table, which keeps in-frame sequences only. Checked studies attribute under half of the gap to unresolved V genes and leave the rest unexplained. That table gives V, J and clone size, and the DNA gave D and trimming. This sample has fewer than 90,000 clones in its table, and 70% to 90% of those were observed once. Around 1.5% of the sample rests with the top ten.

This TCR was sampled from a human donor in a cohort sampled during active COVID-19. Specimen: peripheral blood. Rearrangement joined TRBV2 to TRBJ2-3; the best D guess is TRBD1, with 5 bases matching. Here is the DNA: TGTGCCAGCAGTGAGCAGGGCCCGAGGAGCACAGATACGCAGTATTTT. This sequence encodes CASSEQGPRSTDTQYF.